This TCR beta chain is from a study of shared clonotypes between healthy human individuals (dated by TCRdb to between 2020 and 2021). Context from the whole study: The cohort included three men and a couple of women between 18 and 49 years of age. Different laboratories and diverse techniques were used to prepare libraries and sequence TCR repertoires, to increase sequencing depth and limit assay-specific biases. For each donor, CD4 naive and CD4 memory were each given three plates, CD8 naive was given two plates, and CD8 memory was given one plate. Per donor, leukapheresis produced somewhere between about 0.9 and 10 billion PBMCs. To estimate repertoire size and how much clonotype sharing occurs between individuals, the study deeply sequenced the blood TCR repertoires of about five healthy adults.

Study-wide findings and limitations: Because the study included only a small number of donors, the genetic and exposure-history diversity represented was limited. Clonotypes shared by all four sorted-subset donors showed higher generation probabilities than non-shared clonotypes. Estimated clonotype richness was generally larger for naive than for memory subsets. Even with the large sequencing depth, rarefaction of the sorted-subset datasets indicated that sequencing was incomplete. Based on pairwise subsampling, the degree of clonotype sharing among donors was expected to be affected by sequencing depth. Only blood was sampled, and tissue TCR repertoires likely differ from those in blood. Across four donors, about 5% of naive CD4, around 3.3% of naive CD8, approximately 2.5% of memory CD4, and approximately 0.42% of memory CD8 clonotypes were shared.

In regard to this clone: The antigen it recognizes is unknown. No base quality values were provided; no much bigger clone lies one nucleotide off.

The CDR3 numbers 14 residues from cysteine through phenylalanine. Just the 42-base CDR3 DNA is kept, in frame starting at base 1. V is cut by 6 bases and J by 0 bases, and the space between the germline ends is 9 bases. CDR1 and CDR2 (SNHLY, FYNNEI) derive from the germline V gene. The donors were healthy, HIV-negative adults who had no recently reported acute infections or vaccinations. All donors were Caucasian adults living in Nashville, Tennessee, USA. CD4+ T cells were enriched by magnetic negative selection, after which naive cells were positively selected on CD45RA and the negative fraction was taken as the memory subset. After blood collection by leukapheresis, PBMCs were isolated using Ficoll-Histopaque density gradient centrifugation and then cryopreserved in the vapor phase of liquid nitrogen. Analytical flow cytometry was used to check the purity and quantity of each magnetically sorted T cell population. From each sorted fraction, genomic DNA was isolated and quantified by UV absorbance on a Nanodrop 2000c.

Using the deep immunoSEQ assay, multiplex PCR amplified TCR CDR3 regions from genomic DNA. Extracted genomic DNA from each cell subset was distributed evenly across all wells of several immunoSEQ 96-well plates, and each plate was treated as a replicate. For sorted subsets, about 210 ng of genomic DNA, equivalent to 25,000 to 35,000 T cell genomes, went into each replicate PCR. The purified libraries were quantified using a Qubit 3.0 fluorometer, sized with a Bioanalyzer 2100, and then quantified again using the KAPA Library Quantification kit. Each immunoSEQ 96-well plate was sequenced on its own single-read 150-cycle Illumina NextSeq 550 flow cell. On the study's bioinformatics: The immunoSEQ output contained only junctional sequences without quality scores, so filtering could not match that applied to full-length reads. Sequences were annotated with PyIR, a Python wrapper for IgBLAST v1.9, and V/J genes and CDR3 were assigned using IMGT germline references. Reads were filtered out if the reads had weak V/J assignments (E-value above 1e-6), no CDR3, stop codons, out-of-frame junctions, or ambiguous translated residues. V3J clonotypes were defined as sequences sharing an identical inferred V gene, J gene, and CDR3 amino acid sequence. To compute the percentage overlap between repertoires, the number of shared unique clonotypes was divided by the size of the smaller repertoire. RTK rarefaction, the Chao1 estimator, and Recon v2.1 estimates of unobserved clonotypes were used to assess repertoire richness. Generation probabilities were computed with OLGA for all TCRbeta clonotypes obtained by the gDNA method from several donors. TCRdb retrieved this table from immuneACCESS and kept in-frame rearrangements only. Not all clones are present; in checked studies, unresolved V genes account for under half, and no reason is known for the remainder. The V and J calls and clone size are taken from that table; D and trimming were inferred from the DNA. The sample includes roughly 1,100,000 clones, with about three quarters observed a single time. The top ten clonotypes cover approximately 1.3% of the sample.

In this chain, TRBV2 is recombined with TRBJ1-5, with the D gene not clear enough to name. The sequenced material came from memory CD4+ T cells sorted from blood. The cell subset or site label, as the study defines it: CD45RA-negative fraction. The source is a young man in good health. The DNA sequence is TGTGCCAGCAGGAAGGACGATAGCAATCAGCCCCAGCATTTT. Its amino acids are CASRKDDSNQPQHF. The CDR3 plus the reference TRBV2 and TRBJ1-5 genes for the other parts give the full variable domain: EPEVTQTPSHQVTQMGQEVILRCVPISNHLYFYWYRQILGQKVEFLVSFYNNEISEKSEIFDDQFSVERPDGSNFTLKIRSTKLEDSAMYFCASRKDDSNQPQHFGDGTRLSIL.